The 7 T cell receptor beta chains listed next were all sequenced from one sample in a study of T cell changes during pregnancy in multiple sclerosis. Generated by immunoSEQ multiplex PCR, the TCRdb table keeps only in-frame clones and is missing some. The data contain fewer than 15,000 clones, about 90% of them singletons. Sequencing was performed on CD8+ T cells from peripheral blood mononuclear cells, taken in the first trimester of pregnancy. These receptors all come from a female donor with multiple sclerosis, enrolled in a pregnancy study.

The chain combines TRBV11-2 with TRBJ2-7; D gene uncertain. With 1 base removed from V and 4 bases from J, the gap between germline ends came to 5 bases. CDR3 length equals 12 residues. CDR1 SGHAT and CDR2 FQNNGV come from the germline V gene. As DNA, the CDR3 is TGTGCCAGCAGCTTAGCTTTATACGAGCAGTACTTC. Residues: CASSLALYEQYF. Combining the CDR3 with reference TRBV11-2 and TRBJ2-7 gives the whole variable domain EAGVAQSPRYKIIEKRQSVAFWCNPISGHATLYWYQQILGQGPKLLIQFQNNGVVDDSQLPKDRFSAERLKGVDSTLKIQPAKLEDSAVYLCASSLALYEQYFGPGTRLTVT.

This chain uses TRBV5-1 with TRBJ1-1; D perhaps matches TRBD1 (6 bases). There are 14 residues in the CDR3. V was cut by 1 base and J by 11 bases, with 18 bases left in between. Germline loops: CDR1 SGHRS, CDR2 YFSETQ. In DNA form, the CDR3 reads TGCGCCAGCAGCTTGAAGGAGGCTGGGGGGGCGGCTTTCTTT. It yields the protein CASSLKEAGGAAFF.

This sequence joins TRBV30 and TRBJ2-2; no clear D gene. V lost 3 bases and J 5 bases, leaving 13 bases between the germline ends. This CDR3 is 14 amino acids long. CDR1 is GTSNPN and CDR2 is SVGIG in the germline V gene (reference sequence). CDR3 protein: CAWRPYIETGELFF. The CDR3, as DNA: TGTGCCTGGAGGCCCTATATCGAGACCGGGGAGCTGTTTTTT.

The chain recombines TRBV10-1 with TRBJ2-3; 9 nucleotides match TRBD2. This CDR3 is built from 14 residues. The germline V gene encodes CDR1 WNHNN and CDR2 SYGVQD (reference sequence). V trimming: 8 bases; J trimming: 2 bases; junction bases outside the gene matches: 5. CDR3 loop: CASCAGGDTDTQYF. The CDR3 DNA reads as TGCGCCAGCTGCGCGGGGGGGGACACAGATACGCAGTATTTT.

The V call is TRBV7-9, the J call TRBJ1-4; D perhaps matches TRBD1 (6 bases). CDR3 length: 14 amino acids. In germline, CDR1 is SEHNR, CDR2 FQNEAQ (reference sequence). The germline V and J ends were trimmed by 1 base and 5 bases, with 8 bases remaining between them. CDR3 nucleotides: TGTGCCAGCAGCTTAGGGGACATCAATGAAAAACTGTTTTTT. It is translated as CASSLGDINEKLFF.

The V and J genes are TRBV28 and TRBJ1-3; D ambiguous. This CDR3 is 16 amino acids long. The germline gives CDR1 MDHEN, CDR2 SYDVKM. Trimming left V 7 bases short and J 2 bases short, with 18 bases between. The CDR3 loop is CASIHLRETAGNTIYF. Written as DNA, the CDR3 is TGTGCCAGCATCCACCTTCGAGAAACCGCTGGAAACACCATATATTTT.

V and J are TRBV4-1 and TRBJ1-5; TRBD1 aligns across 10 bases. The CDR3 sequence is 15 residues long. Germline trimming cut 3 bases from V and 7 bases from J; bases unmatched to any gene: 6. Germline assignment: CDR1 MGHRA and CDR2 YSYEKL. The CDR3 reads CASSHRDRGEQPQHF. CDR3 DNA sequence: TGCGCCAGCAGCCACCGGGACAGGGGTGAGCAGCCCCAGCATTTT.